These 28 T cell receptor beta chains originate from one sample sequenced in a study of blood T cells in healthy people across ages. The second PCR ran about 6 to 12 cycles with a sample-barcoded 5' primer and J-beta primers. TCRdb ran MiXCR on the 5' RACE reads and lists one entry per CDR3 protein. The table lists about 1.8 million distinct CDR3 sequences, roughly 52% of them singletons, with approximately 2.1% in the top ten. Sequenced: blood. The receptor source for this set is a middle-aged woman in good health.

The chain recombines TRBV24-1 with TRBJ2-1, with 8 nucleotides matching TRBD2. The ends lost 1 base at V and 8 bases at J; junction bases unmatched: 9. The CDR3 sequence is 16 residues long. The germline V gene encodes CDR1 KGHDR and CDR2 SFDVKD. CDR3 amino acids: CATSDFNGGAKDEQFF. CDR3 coding DNA: TGTGCCACCAGTGATTTTAACGGGGGGGCTAAGGATGAGCAGTTCTTC.

This clonotype has a handful of counts. This sequence joins TRBV29-1 and TRBJ2-7; D might be TRBD1 (5 bases). The CDR3 runs to 14 residues. Germline V gene lookup returns CDR1 SQVTM and CDR2 ANQGSEA. The V and J ends lost 4 bases and 3 bases respectively, with 16 bases between them. As DNA, the CDR3 is TGCAGCGTTGCCCGGGCAAGAAGGGGCTACGAGCAGTACTTC. It is translated as CSVARARRGYEQYF.

This chain links TRBV6-5 with TRBJ2-7, with 8 bases fitting TRBD1. Germline CDR1 reads MNHEY; CDR2 reads SVGAGI. The CDR3 spans 18 residues. V lost 0 bases, J lost 7 bases, and 17 bases stayed unmatched. CDR3 amino acids: CASSYSEGPQGAKNEQYF. DNA of the CDR3: TGTGCCAGCAGTTACTCCGAGGGTCCGCAGGGGGCTAAGAATGAGCAGTACTTC.

The chain uses TRBV4-3 and TRBJ1-2; D is ambiguous. V was clipped by 0 bases and J by 3 bases, with 11 bases between them. The CDR3 has 15 residues. CDR1 is LGHNA and CDR2 is YSLEER in the germline V gene. CDR3 in amino acids: CASSQDSTSHYGYTF. In DNA form, the CDR3 reads TGCGCCAGCAGCCAAGATAGTACGTCCCACTATGGCTACACCTTC.

This clonotype was found a few times. This sequence joins TRBV12-3 or TRBV12-4 and TRBJ2-1; D is perhaps TRBD1 (6 bases). CDR3 size: 14 residues. Trimming removed 7 bases at V and 7 bases at J, with 17 bases between. Here the CDR3 reads CASKGQGLGNEQFF. The CDR3 bases are TGTGCCAGCAAGGGGCAGGGGCTTGGGAATGAGCAGTTCTTC.

The chain recombines TRBV3-1 with TRBJ1-5; D call uncertain. Trimming took 0 bases from V and 5 from J, leaving 14 bases between them. The CDR3 has 16 residues. Germline V CDR1 and CDR2: LGHDT, YNNKEL (reference sequence). The CDR3: CASSQEAAGGYQPQHF. The DNA for the CDR3 is TGTGCCAGCAGCCAAGAGGCGGCAGGAGGGTATCAGCCCCAGCATTTT.

V is TRBV5-1 and J is TRBJ1-1; D might be TRBD1 (6 bases). This CDR3 comprises 16 residues. Germline values: CDR1 SGHRS, CDR2 YFSETQ. V lost 5 bases to trimming and J lost 0 bases, with 17 bases between them. The CDR3 nucleotides read TGCGCCAGCAGGGAACAATACAGGGTCATGAACACTGAAGCTTTCTTT. Amino acid sequence: CASREQYRVMNTEAFF.

This rearrangement joins TRBV3-1 to TRBJ2-1; D possibly corresponds to TRBD2 (7 bases). V lost 4 bases and J 9 bases, leaving 13 bases between the germline ends. Germline CDR1 and CDR2: LGHDT and YNNKEL (reference sequence). The CDR3 extends over 13 amino acids. The CDR3 region has the DNA TGTGCCAGCAGCCGTGGGGGGGCCACTGAGCAGTTCTTC. Translation: CASSRGGATEQFF.

The chain has TRBV14 and TRBJ2-7, with TRBD2 matching 7 bases. The CDR3 is 15 residues long. V lost 3 bases and J lost 5; bases outside the gene matches: 10. Germline loops: CDR1 SGHDN, CDR2 FVKESK. CDR3 protein: CASSQFIGLVNEQYF. CDR3 in DNA: TGTGCCAGCAGCCAGTTTATCGGACTAGTTAACGAGCAGTACTTC.

The V gene is TRBV7-9, the J gene TRBJ2-4; D possibly corresponds to TRBD2 (5 bases). V was trimmed by 6 bases and J by 9 bases, leaving 15 bases between them. The CDR3 is 13 residues long. The germline V gene encodes CDR1 SEHNR and CDR2 FQNEAQ (reference sequence). CDR3 bases: TGTGCCAGCAGGTATACGCAAGGGAGCATTCAGTACTTC. Translated, it gives CASRYTQGSIQYF. The complete variable domain, with remaining parts taken from reference TRBV7-9 and TRBJ2-4, reads DTGVSQNPRHKITKRGQNVTFRCDPISEHNRLYWYRQTLGQGPEFLTYFQNEAQLEKSRLLSDRFSAERPKGSFSTLEIQRTEQGDSAMYLCASRYTQGSIQYFGAGTRLSVL.

The V and J genes are TRBV5-1 and TRBJ1-6; D is possibly TRBD1 (5 bases). Trimming took 4 bases from V and 8 from J, leaving 16 bases between them. Looked up from germline, CDR1 is SGHRS and CDR2 is YFSETQ. CDR3 length: 15 residues. CDR3 sequence reads: CASSGGGRADSPLHF. The CDR3 nucleotides are TGCGCCAGCAGCGGAGGAGGCAGGGCCGATTCACCCCTCCACTTT.

This clonotype was seen a single time. The gene calls are TRBV24-1 and TRBJ2-3; the D is unclear. Trimming removed 5 bases at V and 4 bases at J, with 12 bases between. Germline CDR1 KGHDR, CDR2 SFDVKD. This CDR3 comprises 14 residues. CDR3 amino acids: CATSAPNPSDTQYF. Written as DNA, the CDR3 is TGTGCCACCAGTGCTCCAAACCCATCAGATACGCAGTATTTT.

The CDR3 sequence is CASSPRTGQEQYF. The CDR3 coding sequence is TGTGCCAGCAGCCCTCGGACAGGGCAGGAGCAGTACTTC. The V and J genes are TRBV6-6 and TRBJ2-7, with 8 nucleotides matching TRBD1. CDR3 length: 13 residues. After removal of 6 bases from V and 7 bases from J, the junction contained 8 bases not matched to a gene. Germline values: CDR1 MNHNY, CDR2 SVGAGI (reference sequence).

This clonotype was seen only once. The chain has TRBV7-8 and TRBJ2-3; TRBD2 agrees at 8 bases. Germline V gives CDR1 SGHVS, CDR2 FQNEAQ. The CDR3 is made up of 16 amino acids. V was clipped by 5 bases and J by 1 base; unmatched bases: 8. CDR3 sequence (DNA): TGTGCCAGCAGCCCAGCGACGACTAGCGGCACAGATACGCAGTATTTT. Amino acids: CASSPATTSGTDTQYF.

As for this clonotype: A much larger clone lies one base from this, so it may be a read error. The chain recombines TRBV7-8 with TRBJ1-5; D unclear. V lost 5 bases and J 3 bases, leaving 14 bases between the germline ends. This CDR3 region has 15 residues. Germline V gene data show CDR1 as SGHVS and CDR2 as FQNEAQ. This chain's CDR3 is CASSLQESNNQPQHF. The CDR3 DNA follows: TGTGCCAGCAGCCTACAAGAGAGTAACAATCAGCCCCAGCATTTT. The full variable domain, completed using reference TRBV7-8 and TRBJ1-5, is GAGVSQSPRYKVAKRGQDVALRCDPISGHVSLFWYQQALGQGPEFLTYFQNEAQLDKSGLPSDRFFAERPEGSVSTLKIQRTQQEDSAVYLCASSLQESNNQPQHFGDGTRLSIL.

This clonotype was recorded a few times. The chain carries TRBV4-1 and TRBJ2-1, with D possibly matching TRBD1 (6 bases). Between the trimmed V and J ends, which lost 0 bases and 10 bases, there was a span of 16 bases. CDR1 is MGHRA and CDR2 is YSYEKL in the germline V gene. The CDR3 contains 15 residues. The CDR3 coding sequence is TGCGCCAGCAGCCAAGACAGGGGAAGTTTCGGGGAGCAGTTCTTC. Protein: CASSQDRGSFGEQFF.

CDR3 sequence reads: CASRFGSGANVLTF. The CDR3 nucleotides read TGTGCCAGCAGGTTCGGTTCTGGGGCCAACGTCCTGACTTTC. The rearrangement links TRBV27 to TRBJ2-6; D unresolved. This CDR3 region has 14 residues. Trimming took off 6 bases at V and 1 base at J, with 7 bases between the two ends. Germline-derived CDR1 and CDR2 are MNHEY and SMNVEV (reference sequence).

This chain links TRBV27 with TRBJ2-1; 7 nucleotides line up with TRBD2. Per the germline V gene, CDR1 is MNHEY and CDR2 is SMNVEV (reference sequence). This CDR3 region has 13 residues. The J segment lost 8 bases and the V segment lost 5 bases, leaving 6 bases of the junction unmatched. CDR3 bases: TGTGCCAGCAGTGCCGGGACTAAGGATGAGCAGTTCTTC. Protein sequence: CASSAGTKDEQFF.

The rearrangement uses TRBV6-2 or TRBV6-3 and TRBJ1-2, with a possible D match to TRBD1 (5 bases). This CDR3 contains 12 residues. Per germline, CDR1 MNHEY and CDR2 SVGEGT. V gave up 7 bases and J gave up 7 bases, with 13 bases separating them. CDR3 protein: CASIGGTAGYTF. As DNA, the CDR3 is TGTGCCAGCATCGGGGGAACGGCTGGCTACACCTTC.

This clonotype has only a few counts. V and J are TRBV28 and TRBJ2-7, with a tentative D call TRBD2 (6 bases). The V gene lost 4 bases and the J gene lost 4 bases, with 17 bases spanning the gap. The CDR3 covers 15 residues. Germline V lookup: CDR1 MDHEN, CDR2 SYDVKM. As DNA, the CDR3 is TGTGCCAGCAGTTACCCGCTCGAAAGCGGGTACGAGCAGTACTTC. Its protein is CASSYPLESGYEQYF.

The V and J genes are TRBV6-4 and TRBJ2-3; 11 bases map to TRBD2. The CDR3 extends over 16 amino acids. Trimming at V came to 6 bases and at J to 3 bases, leaving 8 bases not matched to a gene. CDR1 MRHNA and CDR2 SNTAGT come from the germline V gene. CDR3 amino acids: CASSETSGAVTDTQYF. The CDR3, as DNA: TGTGCCAGCAGCGAGACTAGCGGGGCCGTTACAGATACGCAGTATTTT.

V gene TRBV14 combines with J gene TRBJ1-2; no clear D. The length of the CDR3 is 14 residues. Trimming cost V 0 bases and J 4 bases, with 9 bases left between them. The germline V gene has CDR1 SGHDN and CDR2 FVKESK. CDR3 sequence reads: CASSQDLAVYGYTF. The CDR3 DNA reads as TGTGCCAGCAGCCAAGATCTTGCAGTCTATGGCTACACCTTC.

V and J are TRBV6-1 and TRBJ2-4; 7 bases map to TRBD2. The V gene end was trimmed by 2 bases and the J gene end by 1 base; junction bases not matched to a gene: 5. Per the germline V gene, CDR1 is MNHNS and CDR2 is SASEGT. The CDR3 totals 16 residues. The CDR3 bases are TGTGCCAGCAGTGAATGGGATAGCGGGGCCAAAAACATTCAGTACTTC. It yields the protein CASSEWDSGAKNIQYF.

The rearrangement uses TRBV20-1 and TRBJ2-3; perhaps TRBD1 as D (7 bases). Germline-derived CDR1 and CDR2 are DFQATT and SNEGSKA (reference sequence). The CDR3 has 15 residues. V lost 3 bases and J lost 0, with 13 bases in between. CDR3 nucleotides: TGCAGTGCTAGTAGGAGGGGGCGTAGCACAGATACGCAGTATTTT. It encodes CSASRRGRSTDTQYF.

V gene TRBV7-2 combines with J gene TRBJ2-3; D not certain. From germline, CDR1 is SGHTA and CDR2 FQGNSA. Deletions cut 1 base from V and 1 base from J, with 15 bases between. The CDR3 extends over 17 amino acids. The CDR3: CASSLVFKLLGTDTQYF. The CDR3 DNA follows: TGTGCCAGCAGCTTAGTATTCAAGCTTTTGGGCACAGATACGCAGTATTTT.

J is TRBJ2-5 and V is TRBV28, with 9 bases aligning to TRBD1. The CDR3 is 16 amino acids. Germline V gives CDR1 MDHEN, CDR2 SYDVKM. V trimming: 7 bases; J trimming: 2 bases; junction bases outside the gene matches: 11. The CDR3 nucleotides read TGTGCCAGCACCCCCGCTCGAGGACAGGGGCAAGAGACCCAGTACTTC. The encoded protein is CASTPARGQGQETQYF.

Concerning this clonotype itself: At one end the junction does not follow the germline gene, possibly because of a read error. The chain links TRBV7-2 to TRBJ2-5; D is unclear. This CDR3 spans 15 amino acids. The germline CDR1 and CDR2 sequences are SGHTA and FQGNSA. CDR3 coding DNA: TGTGCCGGCAGCTTAATCTCCGTCAGCCCGGAGACCCAGTACTTC. Translation gives CAGSLISVSPETQYF.

V and J are TRBV4-3 and TRBJ2-7; D could derive from TRBD1 or TRBD2 (7 bases each). The CDR3 totals 15 residues. Germline V lookup: CDR1 LGHNA, CDR2 YSLEER. V was clipped by 4 bases and J by 6 bases, with 19 bases between them. The DNA of the CDR3 is TGCGCCAGCAGCCCCACACAGGGGAGGGCAGGCGAGCAGTACTTC. Translating gives CASSPTQGRAGEQYF.